What follows are 32 T cell receptor beta chains derived from one specimen sequenced in a study of T cell repertoires in cytomegalovirus infection. In TCRdb, the reads were re-called with MiXCR into one record per CDR3 protein. The sample shows about 770,000 distinct CDR3 sequences, under 35% of them seen only once. These TCRs are of unknown antigen specificity. Here the sequenced sample was cultured CD8+ T cells from PBMCs, taken from culture after CMV antigen stimulation. These receptors all come from a human donor in good health (CMV status not recorded). Some clones in this sample may be carry-over from other donors' samples.

This clonotype has only a few counts. The chain recombines TRBV19 with TRBJ1-2, with TRBD1 as a possible D gene (6 bases). The V gene's germline CDR1 is LNHDA and CDR2 SQIVND (reference sequence). V was shortened by 0 bases and J by 8 bases, with 13 bases between the two germline ends. This CDR3 is built from 14 residues. The CDR3 nucleotides read TGTGCCAGTAGTATAGATCATGCAGGGGAAGGCTACACCTTC. Its protein product is CASSIDHAGEGYTF. The full variable domain, its missing parts supplied by reference TRBV19 and TRBJ1-2, is DGGITQSPKYLFRKEGQNVTLSCEQNLNHDAMYWYRQDPGQGLRLIYYSQIVNDFQKGDIAEGYSVSREKKESFPLTVTSAQKNPTAFYLCASSIDHAGEGYTFGSGTRLTVV.

This chain uses TRBV4-1 with TRBJ2-4; weak D call: TRBD1 (6 bases). The length of the CDR3 is 15 residues. V lost 1 base and J lost 2, with 9 bases in between. Germline CDR1 reads MGHRA; CDR2 reads YSYEKL. The CDR3 DNA reads as TGCGCCAGCAGCCAAGTGCAGGGGTCCAAAAACATTCAGTACTTC. As protein: CASSQVQGSKNIQYF.

This clonotype appeared a few times. This rearrangement joins TRBV4-3 to TRBJ2-3; D possibly corresponds to TRBD2 (7 bases). The ends were cut back, 5 bases at V and 4 bases at J, with 10 bases in the middle. The CDR3 extends over 13 amino acids. CDR1 LGHNA and CDR2 YSLEER come from the germline V gene. The CDR3: CASSGGASDTQYF. The CDR3 nucleotides are TGCGCCAGCAGCGGGGGGGCATCAGATACGCAGTATTTT.

The rearrangement uses TRBV7-6 and TRBJ1-2; the D is unclear. The CDR3 contains 15 residues. Trimming took off 10 bases at V and 4 bases at J, with 22 bases between the two ends. The germline V gene encodes CDR1 SGHVS and CDR2 FNYEAQ. The DNA for the CDR3 is TGTGCCATCGGGCAAACGAAAAGCGGTATCTATGGCTACACCTTC. This encodes CAIGQTKSGIYGYTF.

V and J are TRBV6-2 or TRBV6-3 and TRBJ2-5, with D perhaps given as TRBD1 or TRBD2 (6 bases each). This CDR3 contains 15 residues. Germline V gene sequence: CDR1 MNHEY, CDR2 SVGEGT. Trimming cost V 4 bases and J 5 bases, with 17 bases left between them. CDR3 sequence reads: CASSWGRGARETQYF. The CDR3 DNA sequence: TGTGCCAGCAGTTGGGGTAGGGGGGCCCGGGAGACCCAGTACTTC.

This clonotype has just a few counts. This sequence joins TRBV12-3 or TRBV12-4 and TRBJ2-2; D unclear. The CDR3 sequence is 12 residues long. Trimming took off 4 bases at V and 6 bases at J, with 6 bases between the two ends. The CDR3 sequence: CASSWVPGELFF. The CDR3 DNA reads as TGTGCCAGCAGTTGGGTCCCCGGGGAGCTGTTTTTT.

Concerning this clonotype itself: Germline and junction disagree at one end, which may indicate a read error. The rearrangement uses TRBV7-3 and TRBJ1-2; D is ambiguous. Germline-derived CDR1 and CDR2 are SGHTA and FQGTGA. The CDR3 is 14 residues long. CDR3 sequence: CASSSSTDNYGHTF. The CDR3 bases are TGTGCCAGCAGCTCCTCGACTGATAACTATGGCCACACCTTC.

This chain uses TRBV12-3 or TRBV12-4 with TRBJ1-2; D remains ambiguous. This CDR3 has 13 amino acids. V was trimmed by 2 bases and J by 4 bases, leaving 8 bases between them. The CDR3 nucleotides are TGTGCCAGCAGTTTAAAGGGCATCTATGGCTACACCTTC. It codes for CASSLKGIYGYTF.

CDR3 DNA: TGTGCCAGCAGTTTAGGACAGGGAGTCGGTGAGCAGTTCTTC. Translation gives CASSLGQGVGEQFF. The chain links TRBV12-3 or TRBV12-4 to TRBJ2-1; TRBD1 matches 7 bases. There are 14 residues in the CDR3. The junction had 6 bases not matched to a gene; V was cut back by 1 base and J by 9 bases.

This clonotype was detected only a few times. This sequence joins TRBV6-1 and TRBJ2-4; 10 positions agree with TRBD1. Looked up from germline, CDR1 is MNHNS and CDR2 is SASEGT. J lost 4 bases, V lost 5 bases, and 5 bases had no gene match. The CDR3 contains 15 residues. The CDR3 region has the DNA TGTGCCAGCAGTAAGCCGGGACAGGGGAAAAACATTCAGTACTTC. Translating it yields CASSKPGQGKNIQYF.

The rearrangement links TRBV7-9 to TRBJ2-2; 15 nucleotides align to TRBD2. V was clipped by 3 bases and J by 0 bases; unmatched bases: 5. This CDR3 has 19 residues. CDR1 is SEHNR and CDR2 is FQNEAQ in the germline V gene (reference sequence). In nucleotides, the CDR3 is TGTGCCAGCAGCTTCCCGGGACTAGCGGGGGGAACGAACACCGGGGAGCTGTTTTTT. It codes for CASSFPGLAGGTNTGELFF.

The chain uses TRBV5-1 and TRBJ2-3; no firm D call. Per the germline V gene, CDR1 is SGHRS and CDR2 is YFSETQ. The ends were cut back, 2 bases at V and 3 bases at J, with 10 bases in the middle. The CDR3 sequence is 14 residues long. Here the CDR3 DNA reads TGCGCCAGCAGCTTCCGTCATTTTACAGATACGCAGTATTTT. Its translation: CASSFRHFTDTQYF. Combining the CDR3 with reference TRBV5-1 and TRBJ2-3 gives the whole variable domain KAGVTQTPRYLIKTRGQQVTLSCSPISGHRSVSWYQQTPGQGLQFLFEYFSETQRNKGNFPGRFSGRQFSNSRSEMNVSTLELGDSALYLCASSFRHFTDTQYFGPGTRLTVL.

Ten or more counts support this clonotype. V usage is TRBV7-2 and J usage is TRBJ1-5, with D perhaps TRBD1 (6 bases). This CDR3 contains 15 residues. With 5 bases removed from V and 4 bases from J, the gap between germline ends came to 15 bases. The V gene's germline CDR1 is SGHTA and CDR2 FQGNSA. The CDR3 bases are TGTGCCAGCAGCCTAGGTGGGGGCAGTAATCAGCCCCAGCATTTT. The encoded protein is CASSLGGGSNQPQHF.

The V call is TRBV6-1, the J call TRBJ2-7; TRBD1 aligns across 7 bases. CDR1 and CDR2 from the germline V gene are MNHNS and SASEGT. The CDR3 runs to 16 residues. The V gene end was trimmed by 6 bases and the J gene end by 3 bases; junction bases not matched to a gene: 14. CDR3 sequence (DNA): TGTGCCAGCAGCCCCCCCCCCGGGACAGTGAGCTACGAGCAGTACGTC. This translates into CASSPPPGTVSYEQYV.

The genes are TRBV7-9 and TRBJ1-5; perhaps TRBD1 as D (6 bases). Germline V gene data show CDR1 as SEHNR and CDR2 as FQNEAQ (reference sequence). V was cut by 5 bases and J by 4 bases, with 15 bases left in between. This CDR3 has 15 residues. This CDR3 reads CASSGQGRANQPQHF. CDR3 nucleotide sequence: TGTGCCAGCAGCGGGCAGGGGAGGGCAAATCAGCCCCAGCATTTT.

On this clonotype: A much larger clone differs by one base, so this may be a read error. This chain links TRBV7-2 with TRBJ2-1; 9 bases fit TRBD2. The germline CDR1 and CDR2 sequences are SGHTA and FQGNSA. The CDR3 extends over 16 amino acids. CDR3 protein: CATSLAPAGGLNEQFF. The CDR3 region has the DNA TGTGCCACCAGCTTAGCGCCGGCGGGGGGGTTAAATGAGCAGTTCTTC.

The chain employs TRBV7-6 and TRBJ2-2; D not resolved. Germline-derived CDR1 and CDR2 are SGHVS and FNYEAQ. V was trimmed by 1 base and J by 3 bases, leaving 12 bases between them. This CDR3 has 16 amino acids. The DNA for the CDR3 is TGTGCCAGCAGCTTAGGTAGAGAGTTAGACACCGGGGAGCTGTTTTTT. The encoded protein is CASSLGRELDTGELFF.

There are many counts of this clonotype. The chain has TRBV6-5 and TRBJ1-1; maybe TRBD1 (6 bases). Germline V gives CDR1 MNHEY, CDR2 SVGAGI. The CDR3 is 14 residues long. V gave up 6 bases and J gave up 0 bases, with 11 bases separating them. CDR3 nucleotide sequence: TGTGCCAGCAGACAGGGCCTCTTGAACACTGAAGCTTTCTTT. This gives the protein CASRQGLLNTEAFF.

This clonotype appeared many times. The chain uses TRBV7-2 and TRBJ1-6; D is possibly TRBD1 (5 bases). The ends were cut back, 5 bases at V and 2 bases at J, with 13 bases in the middle. CDR1 and CDR2 (germline): SGHTA, FQGNSA. This CDR3 is 16 amino acids long. The CDR3 DNA follows: TGTGCCAGCAGCGCGAAAGGGGCCACCTATAATTCACCCCTCCACTTT. Protein sequence: CASSAKGATYNSPLHF.

The V gene is TRBV19, the J gene TRBJ1-5; D remains unclear. V was shortened by 1 base and J by 0 bases, with 16 bases between the two germline ends. Germline V gene sequence: CDR1 LNHDA, CDR2 SQIVND (reference sequence). This CDR3 comprises 18 residues. The DNA of the CDR3 is TGTGCCAGTAGTATAGCTGGCAGGTTCCCTAATAGCAATCAGCCCCAGCATTTT. Amino acid sequence: CASSIAGRFPNSNQPQHF.

The genes are TRBV7-3 and TRBJ1-1; D perhaps matches TRBD1 (6 bases). CDR1 SGHTA and CDR2 FQGTGA come from the germline V gene. The CDR3 runs 15 residues. Trimming removed 2 bases from V and 4 bases from J, with 14 bases in between. The CDR3 region is CASSLAGGASTEAFF. DNA for the CDR3: TGTGCCAGCAGCTTAGCGGGGGGCGCGAGCACTGAAGCTTTCTTT. The full variable domain, rest sourced from reference TRBV7-3 and TRBJ1-1, is GAGVSQTPSNKVTEKGKYVELRCDPISGHTALYWYRQSLGQGPEFLIYFQGTGAADDSGLPNDRFFAVRPEGSVSTLKIQRTERGDSAVYLCASSLAGGASTEAFFGQGTRLTVV.

CDR3 protein: CSALGLAGGSNYNEQFF. CDR3 in DNA: TGCAGTGCCCTCGGACTAGCGGGGGGCTCCAACTACAATGAGCAGTTCTTC. The chain links TRBV20-1 to TRBJ2-1; TRBD2 matches 14 bases. Trimming cost V 6 bases and J 3 bases; bases outside gene matches: 10. CDR1 and CDR2 (germline): DFQATT, SNEGSKA (reference sequence). This CDR3 spans 17 amino acids.

Only a few counts were recorded for this clonotype. The gene calls are TRBV5-8 and TRBJ2-3; D possibly corresponds to TRBD2 (5 bases). Trimming stripped 6 bases from V and 0 bases from J, with 11 bases between. CDR1 SGHTS and CDR2 YDEGEE come from the germline V gene. The CDR3 is 14 amino acids. The CDR3 DNA sequence: TGTGCCAGCATGTTAAGGGAGAGCACAGATACGCAGTATTTT. Its protein product is CASMLRESTDTQYF.

V gene TRBV6-5 combines with J gene TRBJ1-5; D is possibly TRBD1 (5 bases). The V end lost 2 bases, the J end lost 3 bases, and 11 bases lay between the germline ends. The CDR3 is made up of 15 amino acids. The germline gives CDR1 MNHEY, CDR2 SVGAGI. Here the CDR3 reads CASSYSDSNNQPQHF. CDR3 coding DNA: TGTGCCAGCAGTTACAGCGACAGTAACAATCAGCCCCAGCATTTT.

This rearrangement joins TRBV29-1 to TRBJ2-5, with 13 bases identical to TRBD2. CDR3 length: 16 residues. The germline gives CDR1 SQVTM, CDR2 ANQGSEA. Unmatched junction bases numbered 10, after V lost 5 bases and J lost 4 bases. The CDR3 reads CSVLGTSGVPRETQYF. As DNA, the CDR3 is TGCAGCGTTTTAGGGACTAGCGGGGTTCCCAGAGAGACCCAGTACTTC.

The rearrangement uses TRBV7-9 and TRBJ2-7; 7 nucleotides match TRBD1. Germline V lookup: CDR1 SEHNR, CDR2 FQNEAQ (reference sequence). J lost 2 bases, V lost 4 bases, and 2 bases had no gene match. The CDR3 loop spans 13 amino acids. CDR3 loop: CASSSQGAYEQYV. The CDR3 DNA reads as TGTGCCAGCAGCTCGCAGGGGGCCTACGAGCAGTACGTC.

This clonotype appeared a few times. The chain combines TRBV7-9 with TRBJ2-5; a weak D match, TRBD1 (6 bases). V lost 0 bases and J 5 bases, leaving 13 bases between the germline ends. There are 15 residues in the CDR3. Germline V gene sequence: CDR1 SEHNR, CDR2 FQNEAQ (reference sequence). CDR3 bases: TGTGCCAGCAGCTTAGCGTCAGGGGTAAAGGAGACCCAGTACTTC. This sequence encodes CASSLASGVKETQYF.

V is TRBV7-9 and J is TRBJ2-1, with TRBD2 matching 9 bases. V was pared by 1 base and J by 5 bases, with 9 bases of the junction left unmatched. CDR3 length: 17 amino acids. From germline, CDR1 is SEHNR and CDR2 FQNEAQ (reference sequence). CDR3 region: CASSLEKRLAENNEQFF. CDR3 sequence (DNA): TGTGCCAGCAGCTTAGAAAAGAGACTAGCGGAGAACAATGAGCAGTTCTTC.

V usage is TRBV7-9 and J usage is TRBJ2-3, with D perhaps being TRBD1 or TRBD2 (7 bases each). With 4 bases removed from V and 3 bases from J, the gap between germline ends came to 20 bases. Germline CDR1 reads SEHNR; CDR2 reads FQNEAQ (reference sequence). The CDR3 contains 17 residues. CDR3 DNA: TGTGCCAGCAGCTCCTCATGGGAGGGGGCGCGAACAGATACGCAGTATTTT. This codes for CASSSSWEGARTDTQYF.

This sequence joins TRBV6-1 and TRBJ2-7; D gene ambiguous. Trimming cost V 7 bases and J 3 bases, with 10 bases left between them. Germline V CDR1 and CDR2: MNHNS, SASEGT. The CDR3 has 12 residues. CDR3 protein: CASTPLGYEQYV. The CDR3 DNA sequence: TGTGCCAGCACCCCGCTCGGCTACGAGCAGTACGTC.

The gene calls are TRBV15 and TRBJ1-5; D not resolved. CDR1 is LNHNV, CDR2 YYDKDF, per germline (reference sequence). The CDR3 covers 16 residues. V dropped 0 bases and J dropped 4 bases, with 13 bases sitting between them. CDR3 DNA: TGTGCCACCAGCAGAGATTCGTGGGCATCAAATCAGCCCCAGCATTTT. This sequence encodes CATSRDSWASNQPQHF.

This clonotype has ten or more counts. The V and J genes are TRBV7-8 and TRBJ1-1, with TRBD1 matching over 7 bases. The germline gives CDR1 SGHVS, CDR2 FQNEAQ. Germline trimming cut 5 bases from V and 1 base from J; bases unmatched to any gene: 7. The CDR3 sequence is 15 residues long. CDR3 coding DNA: TGTGCCAGCAGCCCTTTGACAGGGCGGAACACTGAAGCTTTCTTT. Its translation: CASSPLTGRNTEAFF.